A single sample is the source of the 24 T cell receptor beta chains below, sequenced in a study of Ad26.COV2.S vaccination and SARS-CoV-2 variants. Repertoires were generated with immunoSEQ multiplex PCR, while TCRdb's copy carries only in-frame clones and drops some. This sample has 440,000 or so clones, with 90% found just once. Regarding treatment: around 19 received Ad26.COV2.S at low or high dose, single or two shots; 5 received placebo; per-sample allocation not given. Samples analyzed were those drawn on day 63 after the first vaccine or placebo injection. The source was peripheral blood, collected in a trial of Ad26.COV2.S vaccine versus placebo. Receptors originate from a person aged 18-65 years who received the Ad26.COV2.S COVID-19 vaccine or a placebo.

The chain uses TRBV29-1 and TRBJ2-3; 7 bases line up with TRBD2. V trimming: 2 bases; J trimming: 0 bases; junction bases outside the gene matches: 5. CDR3 size: 15 residues. The germline V gene encodes CDR1 SQVTM and CDR2 ANQGSEA. This CDR3 is CSVEYPGRSTDTQYF. The CDR3, as DNA: TGCAGCGTTGAATATCCCGGGAGGAGCACAGATACGCAGTATTTT.

V is TRBV27 and J is TRBJ2-3; TRBD2 matches at 10 bases. The V and J ends lost 3 bases and 2 bases, in that order; junction bases with no gene match: 8. CDR1 and CDR2 (germline): MNHEY, SMNVEV (reference sequence). The length of the CDR3 is 17 residues. In DNA form, the CDR3 reads TGTGCCAGCAGTTTCCTAGCGGGAGCGGGGGTCACAGATACGCAGTATTTT. It translates to CASSFLAGAGVTDTQYF.

CDR3 loop: CASSSGHNYGYTF. The CDR3, as DNA: TGTGCCAGCAGCTCTGGACATAACTATGGCTACACCTTC. The J gene is TRBJ1-2, the V gene TRBV5-6, with D perhaps TRBD1 (5 bases). Between the trimmed V and J ends, which lost 3 bases and 1 base, there was a span of 7 bases. Germline-derived CDR1 and CDR2 are SGHDT and YYEEEE. The CDR3 contains 13 residues.

This chain uses TRBV4-1 with TRBJ1-2, with D possibly being TRBD1 (5 bases). Germline assignment: CDR1 MGHRA and CDR2 YSYEKL. The CDR3 contains 17 residues. The V gene lost 0 bases and the J gene lost 4 bases, with 18 bases spanning the gap. This CDR3 reads CASSQDKVREDPYGYTF. DNA of the CDR3: TGCGCCAGCAGCCAAGATAAAGTCAGGGAAGACCCCTATGGCTACACCTTC.

The rearrangement links TRBV13 to TRBJ2-1; D call uncertain. Trimming stripped 3 bases from V and 5 bases from J, with 17 bases between. The germline gives CDR1 PRHDT, CDR2 FYEKMQ (reference sequence). This CDR3 comprises 16 residues. CDR3 region: CASSLSRLGRNNEQFF. The CDR3 nucleotides read TGTGCCAGCAGCTTGAGCCGTTTAGGACGGAACAATGAGCAGTTCTTC. Full variable domain (remainder filled in from reference TRBV13 and TRBJ2-1): AAGVIQSPRHLIKEKRETATLKCYPIPRHDTVYWYQQGPGQDPQFLISFYEKMQSDKGSIPDRFSAQQFSDYHSELNMSSLELGDSALYFCASSLSRLGRNNEQFFGPGTRLTVL.

The V gene is TRBV6-2 or TRBV6-3, the J gene TRBJ2-7, with D perhaps assigned TRBD1 or TRBD2 (6 bases each). The CDR3 extends over 15 amino acids. Germline assignment: CDR1 MNHEY and CDR2 SVGEGT. V was pared by 2 bases and J by 1 base, with 12 bases between. In DNA, the CDR3 is TGTGCCAGCAGTTACGAAGGGGGGCGGTCCTACGAGCAGTACTTC. This codes for CASSYEGGRSYEQYF.

J is TRBJ2-7 and V is TRBV7-2; possibly TRBD1 for D (6 bases). The CDR3 spans 15 residues. Germline-derived CDR1 and CDR2 are SGHTA and FQGNSA. V dropped 4 bases and J dropped 2 bases, with 15 bases sitting between them. The CDR3 nucleotides are TGTGCCAGCAGCTGGTCCGGGACACCTACCTACGAGCAGTACTTC. This encodes CASSWSGTPTYEQYF.

The rearrangement uses TRBV7-3 and TRBJ2-1, with 13 bases fitting TRBD2. The CDR3 has 16 residues. J was trimmed by 8 bases and V by 5 bases; bases with no gene match: 9. Germline V lookup: CDR1 SGHTA, CDR2 FQGTGA. This chain's CDR3 is CASSAAGTSGEYEQFF. CDR3 DNA: TGTGCCAGCAGCGCGGCAGGGACTAGCGGGGAGTATGAGCAGTTCTTC.

The rearrangement joins TRBV4-2 to TRBJ1-3; D not certain. The CDR3 sequence is 15 residues long. CDR1 LGHNA and CDR2 YNFKEQ come from the germline V gene. V shed 4 bases and J shed 0 bases, with 10 bases lying between them. The CDR3 protein is CASSPDGASGNTIYF. Written as DNA, the CDR3 is TGTGCCAGCAGCCCCGACGGCGCCTCTGGAAACACCATATATTTT.

The chain recombines TRBV19 with TRBJ1-5; 10 bases align to TRBD1. V gave up 11 bases and J gave up 7 bases; unmatched junction bases: 32. The CDR3 length is 21 residues. CDR1 is LNHDA, CDR2 SQIVND, per germline (reference sequence). The chain's CDR3 is CAANSPPKSKILDRGQQPQHF. The CDR3 DNA reads TGTGCCGCCAACTCCCCCCCTAAGTCGAAAATATTAGACAGGGGGCAACAGCCCCAGCATTTT.

The rearrangement uses TRBV5-1 and TRBJ1-2; D gene uncertain. V was trimmed by 4 bases and J by 8 bases, leaving 21 bases between them. This CDR3 is built from 15 residues. The germline CDR1 and CDR2 sequences are SGHRS and YFSETQ. In DNA form, the CDR3 reads TGCGCCAGCAGCGTATCCACCCTGGGGTTTGGAGGCTACACCTTC. This encodes CASSVSTLGFGGYTF.

The genes are TRBV5-5 and TRBJ2-7, with 9 bases aligning to TRBD1. After removal of 1 base from V and 0 bases from J, the junction contained 2 bases not matched to a gene. CDR1 is SGHKS, CDR2 YYEKEE, per germline (reference sequence). The CDR3 is 15 residues long. CDR3 protein: CASSLTDRGSYEQYF. The CDR3 DNA is TGTGCCAGCAGCTTGACGGACAGGGGCTCCTACGAGCAGTACTTC.

The CDR3 spells CASSLAGQAYEQYF. CDR3 in DNA: TGTGCCAGCAGTCTAGCGGGACAAGCCTACGAGCAGTACTTC. The chain employs TRBV28 and TRBJ2-7; TRBD2 matches at 9 bases. The CDR3 length is 14 residues. Trimming cost V 5 bases and J 2 bases; bases outside gene matches: 4. Germline values: CDR1 MDHEN, CDR2 SYDVKM.

In its sample, this clone was seen once. This chain joins TRBV28 and TRBJ2-7; D is perhaps TRBD1 (5 bases). CDR3 size: 12 residues. The germline V gene has CDR1 MDHEN and CDR2 SYDVKM. Between the trimmed V and J ends, which lost 8 bases and 4 bases, there was a span of 12 bases. The CDR3 here is CASREGVYEQYF. The CDR3 DNA reads as TGTGCCAGCCGTGAAGGGGTATACGAGCAGTACTTC.

This sequence joins TRBV7-9 and TRBJ2-1; TRBD2 matches 10 bases. The CDR3 covers 17 residues. J lost 8 bases, V lost 4 bases, and 14 bases had no gene match. Germline V gene lookup returns CDR1 SEHNR and CDR2 FQNEAQ (reference sequence). CDR3 amino acids: CASSSNYGTSDRDEQFF. Here the CDR3 DNA reads TGTGCCAGCAGCTCGAATTACGGGACTAGCGACCGGGATGAGCAGTTCTTC.

This clone occurred once. CDR3 bases: TGTGCCAGCAGCGTAGGGCTAGCGGACGGCGGGCACGAGCAGTACTTC. Translation gives CASSVGLADGGHEQYF. The chain employs TRBV9 and TRBJ2-7; 7 bases fit TRBD2. Germline V gene sequence: CDR1 SGDLS, CDR2 YYNGEE. The CDR3 spans 16 residues. Trimming cost V 0 bases and J 5 bases; bases outside gene matches: 11.

Points on this clone: Other DNA sequences in the same sample also yield this CDR3. For the CDR3, the DNA is TGCGCCAGCAGCCCTGGACAGGGCTCCTACGAGCAGTACTTC. Its protein product is CASSPGQGSYEQYF. The chain recombines TRBV4-3 with TRBJ2-7, with 8 bases matching TRBD1. V was pared by 4 bases and J by 0 bases, with 2 bases of the junction left unmatched. The length of the CDR3 is 14 residues. The germline V gene encodes CDR1 LGHNA and CDR2 YSLEER.

This clone appeared a few times. V is TRBV7-2 and J is TRBJ1-6; 7 nucleotides agree with TRBD1. This CDR3 region has 15 residues. From germline, CDR1 is SGHTA and CDR2 FQGNSA. Trimming cost V 5 bases and J 4 bases; bases outside gene matches: 5. The CDR3 sequence: CASSPDREYNSPLHF. As DNA, the CDR3 is TGTGCCAGCAGCCCCGACAGGGAGTATAATTCACCCCTCCACTTT.

The rearrangement uses TRBV18 and TRBJ2-7; unclear D gene. The V gene lost 1 base and the J gene lost 10 bases, with 11 bases spanning the gap. CDR1 and CDR2 from the germline V gene are KGHSH and LQKENI. This CDR3 has 12 residues. The CDR3 DNA is TGTGCCAGCTCACCACTAACCGGTGGCCAGTACTTC. It codes for CASSPLTGGQYF.

In its sample, this clone was seen a few times. The chain carries TRBV11-2 and TRBJ1-6, with 7 bases that match TRBD1. This CDR3 is 14 amino acids long. J gave up 7 bases and V 5 bases, and 5 bases lay outside the gene matches. Germline CDR1 is SGHAT and CDR2 is FQNNGV. The CDR3 region has the DNA TGTGCCAGCAGCCAAGACAGGGCAAATTCACCCCTCCACTTT. Amino acid sequence: CASSQDRANSPLHF.

The chain uses TRBV27 and TRBJ2-2, with 10 bases identical to TRBD2. The CDR3 runs 15 residues. The V segment lost 3 bases and the J segment 5 bases; nucleotides outside the gene matches: 3. Per the germline V gene, CDR1 is MNHEY and CDR2 is SMNVEV (reference sequence). This chain's CDR3 is CASSFGLAETGELFF. CDR3 in DNA: TGTGCCAGCAGTTTCGGACTAGCGGAAACCGGGGAGCTGTTTTTT.

With regard to this clone: Within the sample, other DNA sequences also encode this same CDR3. The chain couples TRBV11-2 to TRBJ2-7, with D tentatively TRBD1 (5 bases). Germline values: CDR1 SGHAT, CDR2 FQNNGV. V was shortened by 1 base and J by 1 base, with 8 bases between the two germline ends. CDR3 length equals 14 residues. The CDR3 bases are TGTGCCAGCAGCTTAGCAAGGGGATCCTACGAGCAGTACTTC. It encodes CASSLARGSYEQYF.

This clone occurred once. This rearrangement joins TRBV28 to TRBJ2-1; 8 nucleotides agree with TRBD2. The CDR3 runs to 16 residues. V lost 2 bases to trimming and J lost 6 bases; unmatched junction nucleotides: 9. Germline CDR1 reads MDHEN; CDR2 reads SYDVKM. CDR3: CASSLHGGGTGNEQFF. CDR3 bases: TGTGCCAGCAGTTTACACGGCGGGGGGACGGGCAATGAGCAGTTCTTC.

The count of this clone is one. The chain is built from TRBV28 and TRBJ2-5; TRBD1 might be the D (5 bases). The CDR3 contains 14 residues. Germline CDR1 and CDR2: MDHEN and SYDVKM. Trimming removed 2 bases at V and 1 base at J, with 8 bases between. The CDR3 DNA is TGTGCCAGCAGTTTAGGTGGGGCCCAAGAGACCCAGTACTTC. Translating it yields CASSLGGAQETQYF.